The rows below give T cell receptor beta chains drawn from one sample of a study of T cells after yellow fever vaccination. MiXCR, run by TCRdb on the 5' RACE reads, gives a single entry per CDR3 protein. The sample carries under 350,000 distinct CDR3 sequences, about 4% recorded once. The sample in question was PBMCs, obtained 5 days after the yellow fever booster vaccination. These receptors were taken from a man younger than 30 who received the YFV17D yellow fever vaccine. Each CDR3 is given with its conserved first and last residue. Each record gives: V gene, J gene, clone size, D gene, CDR3 protein, CDR3 DNA. A D gene is named only where the DNA matches it firmly. Clone size, where shown, is once, few, many, or a class for clones that have expanded.

V gene: TRBV20-1
J gene: TRBJ2-3
clone size: few
D gene: -
CDR3 protein: CSARVGPSTDTQYF
CDR3 DNA: TGCAGTGCTAGAGTGGGGCCCAGCACAGATACGCAGTATTTT

V gene: TRBV4-3
J gene: TRBJ1-1
clone size: few
D gene: -
CDR3 protein: CASSQVTTTEAFF
CDR3 DNA: TGCGCCAGCAGCCAAGTGACCACGACTGAAGCTTTCTTT

V gene: TRBV12-3/TRBV12-4
J gene: TRBJ1-4
clone size: many
D gene: -
CDR3 protein: CASRPGSHEKLFF
CDR3 DNA: TGTGCCAGCAGACCGGGAAGCCATGAAAAACTGTTTTTT

V gene: TRBV11-2
J gene: TRBJ2-1
clone size: -
D gene: TRBD2
CDR3 protein: CADGGGGNEQFF
CDR3 DNA: TGTGCCGACGGGGGGGGAGGCAATGAGCAGTTCTTC

V gene: TRBV7-2
J gene: TRBJ2-3
clone size: many
D gene: TRBD2
CDR3 protein: CASSTGTSGGADTQYF
CDR3 DNA: TGTGCCAGCAGCACAGGGACTAGCGGGGGGGCAGATACGCAGTATTTT

V gene: TRBV20-1
J gene: TRBJ2-3
clone size: few
D gene: -
CDR3 protein: CSARFPAVTPDTQYF
CDR3 DNA: TGCAGTGCCCGTTTCCCAGCGGTAACCCCTGATACGCAGTATTTT

V gene: TRBV7-2
J gene: TRBJ2-7
clone size: few
D gene: -
CDR3 protein: CASSLELGRGPYEQYF
CDR3 DNA: TGTGCCAGCAGCTTAGAGCTGGGTAGGGGACCCTACGAGCAGTACTTC

V gene: TRBV30
J gene: TRBJ2-7
clone size: few
D gene: -
CDR3 protein: CAWSVRGRTLKPEQYF
CDR3 DNA: TGTGCCTGGAGTGTACGAGGGAGGACCTTGAAACCCGAGCAGTACTTC

V gene: TRBV6-5
J gene: TRBJ1-1
clone size: many
D gene: -
CDR3 protein: CASSRRDGITEAFF
CDR3 DNA: TGTGCCAGCAGTCGCAGGGACGGTATCACTGAAGCTTTCTTT

V gene: TRBV5-6
J gene: TRBJ1-2
clone size: few
D gene: -
CDR3 protein: CASSLPPNDGYTF
CDR3 DNA: TGTGCCAGCAGCTTGCCACCCAACGATGGCTACACCTTC

V gene: TRBV5-4
J gene: TRBJ1-5
clone size: few
D gene: TRBD1
CDR3 protein: CASRPRDREVPDQPQHF
CDR3 DNA: TGTGCCAGCCGCCCCCGCGACAGGGAGGTTCCGGATCAGCCCCAGCATTTT

V gene: TRBV7-2
J gene: TRBJ2-7
clone size: -
D gene: -
CDR3 protein: CASRQGGLSYEQYF
CDR3 DNA: TGTGCCAGCAGACAAGGGGGGTTATCCTACGAGCAGTACTTC

V gene: TRBV7-9
J gene: TRBJ1-6
clone size: many
D gene: TRBD1
CDR3 protein: CASSLGTGAYNSPLHF
CDR3 DNA: TGTGCCAGCAGCTTAGGGACAGGTGCTTATAATTCACCCCTCCACTTT

V gene: TRBV6-6
J gene: TRBJ1-5
clone size: few
D gene: -
CDR3 protein: CASSYRGDSHNQPQHF
CDR3 DNA: TGTGCCAGCAGTTACCGGGGTGACAGCCACAATCAGCCCCAGCATTTT

V gene: TRBV24-1
J gene: TRBJ2-3
clone size: once
D gene: -
CDR3 protein: CATSDSRTSADTQYF
CDR3 DNA: TGTGCCACCAGTGATAGCAGGACCTCCGCAGATACGCAGTATTTT

V gene: TRBV18
J gene: TRBJ1-2
clone size: -
D gene: TRBD1
CDR3 protein: CASSPEGQGSGYTF
CDR3 DNA: TGTGCCAGCTCACCAGAGGGACAGGGTTCGGGCTACACCTTC

V gene: TRBV11-2
J gene: TRBJ1-3
clone size: few
D gene: -
CDR3 protein: CASSLVVRGSGNTIYF
CDR3 DNA: TGTGCCAGCAGCTTAGTCGTCAGGGGCTCTGGAAACACCATATATTTT

V gene: TRBV15
J gene: TRBJ1-2
clone size: many
D gene: -
CDR3 protein: CATSSRGRDYGYTF
CDR3 DNA: TGTGCCACCAGTAGTCGAGGGCGAGATTATGGCTACACCTTC

V gene: TRBV6-5
J gene: TRBJ2-1
clone size: few
D gene: TRBD1
CDR3 protein: CASSHQGQGIQSHGNEQFF
CDR3 DNA: TGTGCCAGCAGTCACCAGGGACAGGGGATACAATCGCATGGCAATGAGCAGTTCTTC

V gene: TRBV12-3/TRBV12-4
J gene: TRBJ1-6
clone size: few
D gene: TRBD1
CDR3 protein: CASSPGQGRNSPLHF
CDR3 DNA: TGTGCCAGCAGCCCCGGACAGGGCCGGAATTCACCCCTCCACTTT

V gene: TRBV20-1
J gene: TRBJ2-5
clone size: many
D gene: TRBD2
CDR3 protein: CSARASGGFLSETQYF
CDR3 DNA: TGCAGTGCTAGGGCTAGCGGGGGGTTTTTGTCGGAGACCCAGTACTTC

V gene: TRBV12-3/TRBV12-4
J gene: TRBJ2-1
clone size: -
D gene: TRBD2
CDR3 protein: CASSLALLGTSGNEQFF
CDR3 DNA: TGTGCCAGCAGTTTAGCACTACTTGGGACTAGCGGGAATGAGCAGTTCTTC

V gene: TRBV12-5
J gene: TRBJ1-1
clone size: few
D gene: -
CDR3 protein: CASGDDQSRTEAFF
CDR3 DNA: TGTGCTAGTGGTGATGATCAATCAAGGACTGAAGCTTTCTTT

V gene: TRBV25-1
J gene: TRBJ2-3
clone size: -
D gene: -
CDR3 protein: CASSAFRDTQYF
CDR3 DNA: TGTGCCAGCAGTGCATTCCGAGATACGCAGTATTTT

V gene: TRBV3-1
J gene: TRBJ1-6
clone size: many
D gene: TRBD1
CDR3 protein: CASSLGQGAYSPLHF
CDR3 DNA: TGTGCCAGCAGCCTCGGACAGGGGGCCTATTCACCCCTCCACTTT

V gene: TRBV5-1
J gene: TRBJ2-2
clone size: -
D gene: TRBD2
CDR3 protein: CASMVQRGYGELFF
CDR3 DNA: TGCGCCAGCATGGTGCAGCGGGGATACGGGGAGCTGTTTTTT

V gene: TRBV4-3
J gene: TRBJ2-3
clone size: -
D gene: -
CDR3 protein: CASSQEGPVGGLTDTQYF
CDR3 DNA: TGCGCCAGCAGCCAAGAGGGCCCTGTAGGGGGGCTCACAGATACGCAGTATTTT

V gene: TRBV24-1
J gene: TRBJ2-5
clone size: -
D gene: -
CDR3 protein: CATPGGTKNQETQYF
CDR3 DNA: TGTGCCACCCCAGGGGGGACTAAAAATCAAGAGACCCAGTACTTC

V gene: TRBV6-5
J gene: TRBJ2-5
clone size: few
D gene: -
CDR3 protein: CASSYGSLGGGSQETQYF
CDR3 DNA: TGTGCCAGCAGCTATGGGTCGTTAGGTGGGGGAAGCCAAGAGACCCAGTACTTC

V gene: TRBV4-2
J gene: TRBJ1-4
clone size: -
D gene: -
CDR3 protein: CASSQDALRDGIEKLFF
CDR3 DNA: TGTGCCAGCAGCCAAGATGCGTTGCGGGACGGGATCGAAAAACTGTTTTTT

V gene: TRBV7-2
J gene: TRBJ2-7
clone size: few
D gene: TRBD2
CDR3 protein: CASSFSLAGSSYEQYF
CDR3 DNA: TGTGCCAGCAGCTTCTCACTAGCGGGGTCTTCCTACGAGCAGTACTTC

V gene: TRBV24-1
J gene: TRBJ2-2
clone size: -
D gene: TRBD2
CDR3 protein: CATSDRTSGVTGELFF
CDR3 DNA: TGTGCCACCAGTGACCGGACTAGCGGAGTCACCGGGGAGCTGTTTTTT

V gene: TRBV11-2
J gene: TRBJ2-1
clone size: few
D gene: -
CDR3 protein: CASSFGRRGFNEQFF
CDR3 DNA: TGTGCCAGCAGCTTTGGACGTAGGGGATTCAATGAGCAGTTCTTC

V gene: TRBV6-5
J gene: TRBJ2-5
clone size: many
D gene: TRBD2
CDR3 protein: CASSRSGGVQETQYF
CDR3 DNA: TGTGCCAGCAGTCGTAGCGGGGGGGTTCAAGAGACCCAGTACTTC

V gene: TRBV27
J gene: TRBJ2-1
clone size: -
D gene: -
CDR3 protein: CASRPTLWTVIRYNEQFF
CDR3 DNA: TGTGCCAGCAGACCTACCCTCTGGACAGTGATACGATACAATGAGCAGTTCTTC

V gene: TRBV6-5
J gene: TRBJ2-1
clone size: few
D gene: -
CDR3 protein: CASSYRTDNEQFF
CDR3 DNA: TGTGCCAGCAGTTACCGTACAGACAATGAGCAGTTCTTC

V gene: TRBV15
J gene: TRBJ2-1
clone size: many
D gene: -
CDR3 protein: CATSSRGGEQFF
CDR3 DNA: TGTGCCACCAGCAGCCGTGGCGGTGAGCAGTTCTTC

V gene: TRBV7-2
J gene: TRBJ2-2
clone size: many
D gene: -
CDR3 protein: CASSLEAGTGELFF
CDR3 DNA: TGTGCCAGCAGCTTAGAGGCCGGCACCGGGGAGCTGTTTTTT

V gene: TRBV20-1
J gene: TRBJ2-7
clone size: few
D gene: TRBD2
CDR3 protein: CSARAGGGATYEQYF
CDR3 DNA: TGCAGTGCTAGGGCCGGCGGGGGGGCGACCTACGAGCAGTACTTC

V gene: TRBV20-1
J gene: TRBJ2-1
clone size: few
D gene: -
CDR3 protein: CSARAGPNEQFF
CDR3 DNA: TGCAGTGCTAGAGCGGGGCCCAATGAGCAGTTCTTC

V gene: TRBV12-3/TRBV12-4
J gene: TRBJ2-2
clone size: many
D gene: -
CDR3 protein: CASSPRQITGELFF
CDR3 DNA: TGTGCCAGCAGCCCTAGACAGATCACCGGGGAGCTGTTTTTT

V gene: TRBV9
J gene: TRBJ1-2
clone size: -
D gene: -
CDR3 protein: CASSLGGSWGYTF
CDR3 DNA: TGTGCCAGCAGCTTGGGGGGAAGTTGGGGCTACACCTTC

V gene: TRBV9
J gene: TRBJ2-1
clone size: -
D gene: -
CDR3 protein: CASSVASVYNEQFF
CDR3 DNA: TGTGCCAGCAGCGTAGCGTCCGTCTACAATGAGCAGTTCTTC

V gene: TRBV18
J gene: TRBJ2-5
clone size: many
D gene: -
CDR3 protein: CASSPPASYETQYF
CDR3 DNA: TGTGCCAGCTCACCACCGGCTAGCTATGAGACCCAGTACTTC

V gene: TRBV20-1
J gene: TRBJ2-1
clone size: few
D gene: TRBD2
CDR3 protein: CSACPSGVYNEQFF
CDR3 DNA: TGCAGTGCCTGTCCTAGCGGCGTATACAATGAGCAGTTCTTC

V gene: TRBV15
J gene: TRBJ2-7
clone size: few
D gene: TRBD1
CDR3 protein: CATSRSTGTAILEQYF
CDR3 DNA: TGTGCCACCAGCAGGTCCACCGGGACAGCTATCCTAGAGCAGTACTTC

V gene: TRBV7-7
J gene: TRBJ1-1
clone size: -
D gene: -
CDR3 protein: CASSSTLWSEAFF
CDR3 DNA: TGTGCTAGCAGCTCTACCTTGTGGTCTGAAGCTTTCTTT

V gene: TRBV29-1
J gene: TRBJ2-7
clone size: few
D gene: -
CDR3 protein: CSVGPGTFEQYF
CDR3 DNA: TGCAGCGTTGGCCCAGGGACTTTCGAGCAGTACTTC

V gene: TRBV30
J gene: TRBJ2-7
clone size: -
D gene: -
CDR3 protein: CAWSSGPYEQYF
CDR3 DNA: TGTGCCTGGTCCAGTGGACCCTACGAGCAGTACTTC

V gene: TRBV20-1
J gene: TRBJ2-1
clone size: many
D gene: TRBD2
CDR3 protein: CSAAFSSGGPNEQFF
CDR3 DNA: TGCAGTGCTGCATTTTCCTCGGGGGGGCCTAATGAGCAGTTCTTC